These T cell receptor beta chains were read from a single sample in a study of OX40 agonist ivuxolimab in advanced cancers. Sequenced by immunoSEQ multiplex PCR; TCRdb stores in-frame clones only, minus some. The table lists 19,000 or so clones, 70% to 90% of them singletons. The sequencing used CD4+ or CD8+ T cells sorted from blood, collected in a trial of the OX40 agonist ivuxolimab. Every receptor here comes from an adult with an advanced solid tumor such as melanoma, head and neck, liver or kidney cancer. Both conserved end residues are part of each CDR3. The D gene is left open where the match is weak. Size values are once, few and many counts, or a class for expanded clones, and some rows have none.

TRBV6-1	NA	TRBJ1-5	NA	CASSSGGNQPQHF	TGTGCCAGCAGTTCCGGTGGAAATCAGCCCCAGCATTTT
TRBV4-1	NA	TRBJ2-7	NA	CASSQDPGGSSYEQYF	TGCGCCAGCAGCCAAGATCCGGGTGGTAGCTCCTACGAGCAGTACTTC
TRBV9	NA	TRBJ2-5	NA	CASSVDWTQETQYF	TGTGCCAGCAGCGTAGATTGGACCCAAGAGACCCAGTACTTC
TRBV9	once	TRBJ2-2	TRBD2	CASSYVAGGSNTGELFF	TGTGCCAGCAGCTATGTAGCGGGAGGGTCGAACACCGGGGAGCTGTTTTTT
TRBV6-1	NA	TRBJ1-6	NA	CASTPQKNSPLHF	TGTGCCAGCACGCCACAGAAGAATTCACCCCTCCACTTT
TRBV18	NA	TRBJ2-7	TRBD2	CASSPGLGEQYF	TGTGCCAGCTCACCGGGACTAGGCGAGCAGTACTTC
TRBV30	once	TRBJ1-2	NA	CAWKKIRTVPYGYTF	TGTGCCTGGAAGAAAATCCGAACAGTGCCGTATGGCTACACCTTC
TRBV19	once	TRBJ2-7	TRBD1	CASSTPLTGGNEQYF	TGTGCCAGTAGTACGCCCCTGACAGGGGGCAACGAGCAGTACTTC
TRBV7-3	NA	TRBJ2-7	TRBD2	CASSLLAGVGEQYF	TGTGCCAGCAGCTTACTAGCGGGAGTGGGCGAGCAGTACTTC
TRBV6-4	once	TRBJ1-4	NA	CASSDSYNEKLFF	TGTGCCAGCAGTGACTCCTATAATGAAAAACTGTTTTTT
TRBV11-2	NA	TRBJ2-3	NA	CASSPDRYTDTQYF	TGTGCCAGCAGCCCTGACCGATACACAGATACGCAGTATTTT
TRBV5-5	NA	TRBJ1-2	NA	CASSLGAANYGYTF	TGTGCCAGCAGCTTGGGAGCAGCTAACTATGGCTACACCTTC
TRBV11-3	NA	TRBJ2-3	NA	CASSHSSGASSDTQYF	TGTGCCAGCAGTCATTCTTCCGGTGCTAGCTCAGATACGCAGTATTTT
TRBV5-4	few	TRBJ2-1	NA	CASSPTVGTNEQFF	TGTGCCAGCAGCCCCACGGTGGGAACAAATGAGCAGTTCTTC
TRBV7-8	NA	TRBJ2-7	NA	CASSYRTVSSYEQYF	TGTGCCAGCAGCTACAGGACGGTGAGCTCCTACGAGCAGTACTTC
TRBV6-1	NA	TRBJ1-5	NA	CASSEYLSNQPQHF	TGTGCCAGCAGTGAATATCTAAGCAATCAGCCCCAGCATTTT
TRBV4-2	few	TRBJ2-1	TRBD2	CASSQDRDYSYNEQFF	TGTGCCAGCAGCCAAGATAGGGACTACTCCTACAATGAGCAGTTCTTC
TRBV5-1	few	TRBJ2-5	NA	CASRYSQETQYF	TGCGCCAGCAGGTACAGTCAAGAGACCCAGTACTTC
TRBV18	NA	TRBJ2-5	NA	CASSPFEETQYF	TGTGCCAGCTCACCGTTTGAGGAGACCCAGTACTTC
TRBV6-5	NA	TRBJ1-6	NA	CASSPDDRDSPLHF	TGTGCCAGCAGTCCTGATGACAGAGATTCACCCCTCCACTTT
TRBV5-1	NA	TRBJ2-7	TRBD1	CASSPRQGTTYEQYF	TGCGCCAGCAGCCCCAGACAGGGTACAACCTACGAGCAGTACTTC
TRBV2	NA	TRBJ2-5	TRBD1	CASKASQGDQETQYF	TGTGCCTCAAAAGCAAGTCAGGGGGACCAAGAGACCCAGTACTTC
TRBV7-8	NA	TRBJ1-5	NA	CASSPNSGAINQPQHF	TGTGCCAGCAGCCCCAACTCAGGGGCCATAAATCAGCCCCAGCATTTT
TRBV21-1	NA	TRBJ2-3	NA	CASSLVPDTQYF	TGTGCCAGCAGCTTAGTCCCAGATACGCAGTATTTT
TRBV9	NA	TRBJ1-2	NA	CASSVGVGGLNYGYTF	TGTGCCAGCAGCGTAGGTGTAGGGGGGCTCAACTATGGCTACACCTTC
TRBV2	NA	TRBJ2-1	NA	CASRYDKNEQFF	TGTGCCAGCAGATACGACAAGAATGAGCAGTTCTTC
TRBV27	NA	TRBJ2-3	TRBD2	CASSSLAGGADTQYF	TGTGCCAGCAGTTCCTTAGCGGGGGGGGCAGATACGCAGTATTTT
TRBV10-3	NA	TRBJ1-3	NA	CAISEAGGGNTIYF	TGTGCCATCAGTGAAGCCGGAGGAGGAAACACCATATATTTT
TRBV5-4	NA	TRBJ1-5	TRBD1	CASSLGQGLNQPQHF	TGTGCCAGCAGCTTGGGACAGGGACTCAATCAGCCCCAGCATTTT
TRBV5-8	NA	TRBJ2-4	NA	CASSLARIAKNIQYF	TGTGCCAGCAGCTTGGCGCGGATAGCCAAAAACATTCAGTACTTC
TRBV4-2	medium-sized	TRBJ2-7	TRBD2	CASSIETSGYEQYF	TGTGCCAGCAGCATCGAGACTAGCGGGTACGAGCAGTACTTC
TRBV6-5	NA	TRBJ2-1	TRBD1	CASSYDRDRQFF	TGTGCCAGCAGTTACGACCGGGACAGGCAGTTCTTC
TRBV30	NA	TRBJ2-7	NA	CAWSRQGPYEQYF	TGTGCCTGGAGTAGGCAGGGTCCCTACGAGCAGTACTTC
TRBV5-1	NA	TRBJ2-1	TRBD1	CASSLIGQGGNEQFF	TGCGCCAGCAGCTTGATCGGACAGGGAGGTAATGAGCAGTTCTTC
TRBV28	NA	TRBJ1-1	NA	CASSLSPEAFF	TGTGCCAGCAGTTTAAGTCCTGAAGCTTTCTTT
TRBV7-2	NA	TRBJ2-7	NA	CASSLAPGDYEQYF	TGTGCCAGCAGCTTAGCTCCGGGAGACTACGAGCAGTACTTC
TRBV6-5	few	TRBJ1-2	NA	CASSYVKGGGYTF	TGTGCCAGCAGTTACGTGAAGGGTGGAGGCTACACCTTC
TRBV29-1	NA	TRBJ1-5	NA	CSVVLSVGSNQPQHF	TGCAGCGTTGTACTCAGTGTAGGGAGCAATCAGCCCCAGCATTTT
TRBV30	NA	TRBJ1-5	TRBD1	CAWSRDRNQPQHF	TGTGCCTGGAGTAGGGACAGAAATCAGCCCCAGCATTTT
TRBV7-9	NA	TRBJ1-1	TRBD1	CASSLGTGATEAFF	TGTGCCAGCAGCTTGGGGACAGGGGCCACTGAAGCTTTCTTT
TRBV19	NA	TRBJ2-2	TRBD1	CASSASPGQIHTGELFF	TGTGCCAGTAGTGCCAGCCCGGGACAGATTCACACCGGGGAGCTGTTTTTT
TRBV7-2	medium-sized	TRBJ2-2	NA	CASSLVRRGAVF	TGTGCCAGCAGCTTAGTTCGCCGGGGAGCTGTTTTT
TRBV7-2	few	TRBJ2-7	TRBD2	CASSPGTSGGAGQYF	TGTGCCAGCAGCCCGGGGACTAGCGGGGGGGCTGGGCAGTACTTC
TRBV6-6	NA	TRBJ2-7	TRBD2	CASRTSGGHEQYF	TGTGCCAGCAGGACTAGCGGGGGGCATGAGCAGTACTTC
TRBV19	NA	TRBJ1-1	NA	CASTRTGGDTEAFF	TGTGCCAGTACCCGGACCGGGGGGGACACTGAAGCTTTCTTT
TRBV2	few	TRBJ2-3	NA	CASSESSGPPTDTQYF	TGTGCCAGCAGTGAATCCAGCGGACCCCCCACAGATACGCAGTATTTT
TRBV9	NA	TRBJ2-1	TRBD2	CASSVGVTSGTWNEQFF	TGTGCCAGCAGCGTAGGGGTGACTAGCGGGACTTGGAATGAGCAGTTCTTC
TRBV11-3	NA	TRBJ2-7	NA	CASRPGGSLSYEQYF	TGTGCCAGCAGGCCTGGGGGTTCCCTCTCCTACGAGCAGTACTTC
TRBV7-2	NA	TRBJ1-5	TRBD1	CASSLVGQGGQPQHF	TGTGCCAGCAGCTTAGTAGGGCAGGGGGGTCAGCCCCAGCATTTT